This T cell receptor (beta chain) emerged from a study of blood T cell repertoires in COVID-19. Clones were sequenced by immunoSEQ multiplex PCR, and TCRdb holds only the in-frame ones, with some missing. In the table there are about 180,000 clones, around four fifths of which are singletons. CDR1 and CDR2 (germline): LGHNA, YSLEER. Trimming removed 2 bases from V and 3 bases from J, with 11 bases in between. The length of the CDR3 is 14 residues. Sequenced: peripheral blood. The chain combines TRBV4-3 with TRBJ2-7; D remains ambiguous. The TCR was taken from a woman in her seventies with COVID-19, enrolled during active disease. The DNA for the CDR3 is TGCGCCAGCAGCCAACAGACGGAGATCTACGAGCAGTACTTC. As protein: CASSQQTEIYEQYF.